This TCR beta chain was identified during a study of identical twins. This clonotype was counted ten times or more. Antigen specificity is unknown. TCRdb re-called the 5' RACE reads with MiXCR, one entry per CDR3 protein. There are 690,000 or so distinct CDR3 sequences in the sample; 8.5% to 9% occur only once, and 0.98% lies in the top ten. Study observations and caveats: Low generation probability was overrepresented in out-of-frame alpha sequences shared by twins.

These data were also filed under a second study, of yellow fever vaccine responses in identical twins.

Sequencing input: PBMCs. This TCR derives from a young woman in good health.

The CDR3 DNA reads as TGTGCCAGCAGCTTAGGGGGGTCGTACCAAGAGACCCAGTACTTC. Translated, it gives CASSLGGSYQETQYF. The rearrangement links TRBV7-3 to TRBJ2-5; D may be TRBD2 (6 bases). The CDR3 covers 15 residues. Per the germline V gene, CDR1 is SGHTA and CDR2 is FQGTGA. The V gene lost 2 bases and the J gene lost 0 bases, with 10 bases spanning the gap.